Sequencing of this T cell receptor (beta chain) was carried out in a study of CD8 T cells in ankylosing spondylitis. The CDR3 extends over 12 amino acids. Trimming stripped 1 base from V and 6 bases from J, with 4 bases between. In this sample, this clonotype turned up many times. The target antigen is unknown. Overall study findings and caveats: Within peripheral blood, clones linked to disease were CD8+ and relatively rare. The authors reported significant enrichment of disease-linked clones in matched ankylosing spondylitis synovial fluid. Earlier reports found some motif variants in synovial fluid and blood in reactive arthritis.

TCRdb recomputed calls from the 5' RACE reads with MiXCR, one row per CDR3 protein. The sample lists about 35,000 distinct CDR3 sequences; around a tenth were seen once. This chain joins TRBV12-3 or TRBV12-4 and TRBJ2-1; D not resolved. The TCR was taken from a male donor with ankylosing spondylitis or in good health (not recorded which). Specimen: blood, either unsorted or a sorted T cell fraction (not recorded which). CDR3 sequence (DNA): TGTGCCAGCAGTTTAGGGGGCAATGAGCAGTTCTTC. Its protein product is CASSLGGNEQFF.